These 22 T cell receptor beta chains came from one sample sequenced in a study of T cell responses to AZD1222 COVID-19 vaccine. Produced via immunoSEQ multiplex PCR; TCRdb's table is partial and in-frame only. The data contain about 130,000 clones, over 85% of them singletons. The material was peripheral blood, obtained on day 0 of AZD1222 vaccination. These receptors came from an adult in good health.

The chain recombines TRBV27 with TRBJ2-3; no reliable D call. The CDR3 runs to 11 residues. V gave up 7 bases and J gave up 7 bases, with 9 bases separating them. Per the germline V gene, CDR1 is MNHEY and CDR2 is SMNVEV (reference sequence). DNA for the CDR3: TGTGCCAGCACCGGACGACATACGCAGTATTTT. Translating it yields CASTGRHTQYF.

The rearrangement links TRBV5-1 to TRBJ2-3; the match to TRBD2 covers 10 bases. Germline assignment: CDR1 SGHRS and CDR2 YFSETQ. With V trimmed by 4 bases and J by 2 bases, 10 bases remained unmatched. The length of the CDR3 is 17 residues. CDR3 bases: TGCGCCAGCAGCCCGGGCGGGACTAGCGCGGCCACAGATACGCAGTATTTT. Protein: CASSPGGTSAATDTQYF.

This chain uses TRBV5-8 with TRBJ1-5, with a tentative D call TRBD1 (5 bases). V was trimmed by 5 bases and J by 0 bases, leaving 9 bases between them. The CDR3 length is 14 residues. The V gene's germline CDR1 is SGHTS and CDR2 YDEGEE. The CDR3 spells CASSRGYSNQPQHF. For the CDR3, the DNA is TGTGCCAGCAGTCGGGGGTATAGCAATCAGCCCCAGCATTTT. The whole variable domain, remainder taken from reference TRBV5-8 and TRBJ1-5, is EAGVTQSPTHLIKTRGQQATLRCSPISGHTSVYWYQQALGLGLQFLLWYDEGEERNRGNFPPRFSGRQFPNYSSELNVNALELEDSALYLCASSRGYSNQPQHFGDGTRLSIL.

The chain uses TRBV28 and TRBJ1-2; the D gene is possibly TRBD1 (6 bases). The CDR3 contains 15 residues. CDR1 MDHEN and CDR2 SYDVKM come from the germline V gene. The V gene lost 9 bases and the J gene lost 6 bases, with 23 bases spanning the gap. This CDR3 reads CASMKAGQWGHGYTF. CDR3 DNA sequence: TGTGCCAGTATGAAAGCCGGACAGTGGGGGCATGGCTACACCTTC.

The CDR3 protein is CASSVGLLSYNEQFF. The DNA of the CDR3 is TGTGCCAGCAGCGTGGGACTCCTCTCCTACAATGAGCAGTTCTTC. This sequence joins TRBV7-2 and TRBJ2-1, with D perhaps TRBD2 (6 bases). The CDR3 has 15 amino acids. V lost 5 bases, J lost 0 bases, and 11 bases lay in between. CDR1 SGHTA and CDR2 FQGNSA come from the germline V gene.

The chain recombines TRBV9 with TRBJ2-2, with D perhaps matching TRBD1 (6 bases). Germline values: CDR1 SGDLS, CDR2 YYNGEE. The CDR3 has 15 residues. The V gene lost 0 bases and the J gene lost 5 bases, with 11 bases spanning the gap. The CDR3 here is CASSVGIRGTGELFF. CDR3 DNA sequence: TGTGCCAGCAGCGTAGGGATTAGGGGGACCGGGGAGCTGTTTTTT.

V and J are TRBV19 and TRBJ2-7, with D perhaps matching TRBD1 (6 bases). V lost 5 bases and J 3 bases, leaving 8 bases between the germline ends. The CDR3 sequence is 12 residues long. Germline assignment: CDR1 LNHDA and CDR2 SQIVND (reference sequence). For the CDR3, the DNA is TGTGCCAGTAGTGAACAGGGCTACGAGCAGTACTTC. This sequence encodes CASSEQGYEQYF. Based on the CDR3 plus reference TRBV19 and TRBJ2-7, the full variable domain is DGGITQSPKYLFRKEGQNVTLSCEQNLNHDAMYWYRQDPGQGLRLIYYSQIVNDFQKGDIAEGYSVSREKKESFPLTVTSAQKNPTAFYLCASSEQGYEQYFGPGTRLTVT.

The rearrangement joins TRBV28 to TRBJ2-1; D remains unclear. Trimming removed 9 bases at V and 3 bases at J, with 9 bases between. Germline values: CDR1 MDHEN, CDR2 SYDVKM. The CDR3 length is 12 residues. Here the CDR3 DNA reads TGTGCCAGTTTTAACAACTACAATGAGCAGTTCTTC. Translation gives CASFNNYNEQFF.

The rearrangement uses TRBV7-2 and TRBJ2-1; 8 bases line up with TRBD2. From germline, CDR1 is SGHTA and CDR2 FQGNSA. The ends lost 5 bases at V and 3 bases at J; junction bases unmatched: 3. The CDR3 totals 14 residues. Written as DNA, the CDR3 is TGTGCCAGCAGCCGGGGACTAGTCTACAATGAGCAGTTCTTC. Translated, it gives CASSRGLVYNEQFF.

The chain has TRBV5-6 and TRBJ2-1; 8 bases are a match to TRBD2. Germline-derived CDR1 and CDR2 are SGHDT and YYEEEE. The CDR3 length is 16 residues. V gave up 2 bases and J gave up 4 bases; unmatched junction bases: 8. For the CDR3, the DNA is TGTGCCAGCAGCTTCATCCGGACTAGCATTTACAATGAGCAGTTCTTC. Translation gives CASSFIRTSIYNEQFF.

The DNA for the CDR3 is TGTGCCATCAGCCGGGACAGGGCGGGCACAGATACGCAGTATTTT. This gives the protein CAISRDRAGTDTQYF. The V call is TRBV10-3, the J call TRBJ2-3; TRBD1 aligns across 9 bases. CDR1 and CDR2 (germline): ENHRY, SYGVKD. V trimming: 6 bases; J trimming: 1 base; junction bases outside the gene matches: 5. There are 15 residues in the CDR3.

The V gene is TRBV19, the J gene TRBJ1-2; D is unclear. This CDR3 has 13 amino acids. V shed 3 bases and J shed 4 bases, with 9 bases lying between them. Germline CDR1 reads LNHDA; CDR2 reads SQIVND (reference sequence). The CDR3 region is CASSIRELYGYTF. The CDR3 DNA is TGTGCCAGTAGTATCCGGGAACTCTATGGCTACACCTTC.

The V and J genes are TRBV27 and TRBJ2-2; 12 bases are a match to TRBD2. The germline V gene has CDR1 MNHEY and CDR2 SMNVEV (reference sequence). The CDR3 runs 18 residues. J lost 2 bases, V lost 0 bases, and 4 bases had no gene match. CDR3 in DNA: TGTGCCAGCAGTTTATCGTGGACTAGCGGGGCTAACACCGGGGAGCTGTTTTTT. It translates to CASSLSWTSGANTGELFF.

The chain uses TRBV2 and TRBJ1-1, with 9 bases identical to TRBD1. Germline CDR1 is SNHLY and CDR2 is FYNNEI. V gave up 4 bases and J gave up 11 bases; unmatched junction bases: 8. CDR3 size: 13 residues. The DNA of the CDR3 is TGTGCCAGCAGTGGGCCGGGGACAGGGAGGGCTTTCTTT. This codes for CASSGPGTGRAFF.

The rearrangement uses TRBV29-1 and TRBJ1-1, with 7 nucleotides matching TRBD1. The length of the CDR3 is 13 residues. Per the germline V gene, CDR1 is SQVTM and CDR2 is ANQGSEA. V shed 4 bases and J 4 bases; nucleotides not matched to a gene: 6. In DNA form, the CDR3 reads TGCAGCGTTGTAGGACAGGCGGTCACTGAAGCTTTCTTT. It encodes CSVVGQAVTEAFF. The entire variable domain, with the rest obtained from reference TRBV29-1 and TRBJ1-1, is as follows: SAVISQKPSRDICQRGTSLTIQCQVDSQVTMMFWYRQQPGQSLTLIATANQGSEATYESGFVIDKFPISRPNLTFSTLTVSNMSPEDSSIYLCSVVGQAVTEAFFGQGTRLTVV.

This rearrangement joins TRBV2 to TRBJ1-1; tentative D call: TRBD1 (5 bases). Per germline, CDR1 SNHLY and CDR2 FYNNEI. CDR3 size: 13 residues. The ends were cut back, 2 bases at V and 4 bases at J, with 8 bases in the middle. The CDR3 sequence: CASSEQGSTEAFF. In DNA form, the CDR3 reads TGTGCCAGCAGTGAACAGGGTTCCACTGAAGCTTTCTTT.

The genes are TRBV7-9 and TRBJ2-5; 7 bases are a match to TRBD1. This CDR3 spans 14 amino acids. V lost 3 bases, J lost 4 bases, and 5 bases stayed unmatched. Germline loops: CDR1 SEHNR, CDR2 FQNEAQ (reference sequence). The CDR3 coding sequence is TGTGCCAGCAGCTTGTGGGGGACAGCAGAGACCCAGTACTTC. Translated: CASSLWGTAETQYF.

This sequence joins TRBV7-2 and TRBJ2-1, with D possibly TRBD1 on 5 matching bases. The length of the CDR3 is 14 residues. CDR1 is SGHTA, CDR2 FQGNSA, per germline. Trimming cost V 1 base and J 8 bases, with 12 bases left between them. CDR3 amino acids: CASSLDQGLDEQFF. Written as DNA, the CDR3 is TGTGCCAGCAGCTTAGATCAGGGTCTGGATGAGCAGTTCTTC.

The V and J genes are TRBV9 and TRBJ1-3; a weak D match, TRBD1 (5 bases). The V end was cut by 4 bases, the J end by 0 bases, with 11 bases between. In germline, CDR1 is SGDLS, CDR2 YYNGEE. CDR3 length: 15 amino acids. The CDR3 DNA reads TGTGCCAGCAGCATGGGGGAGAGCTCTGGAAACACCATATATTTT. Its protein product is CASSMGESSGNTIYF. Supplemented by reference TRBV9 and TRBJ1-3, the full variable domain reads DSGVTQTPKHLITATGQRVTLRCSPRSGDLSVYWYQQSLDQGLQFLIQYYNGEERAKGNILERFSAQQFPDLHSELNLSSLELGDSALYFCASSMGESSGNTIYFGEGSWLTVV.

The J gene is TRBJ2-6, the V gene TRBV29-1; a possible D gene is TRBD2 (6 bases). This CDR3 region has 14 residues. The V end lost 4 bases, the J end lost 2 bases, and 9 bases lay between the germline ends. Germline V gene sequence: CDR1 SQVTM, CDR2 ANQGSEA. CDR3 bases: TGCAGCGTTGGCGGGATCGCTGGGGCCAACGTCCTGACTTTC. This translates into CSVGGIAGANVLTF.

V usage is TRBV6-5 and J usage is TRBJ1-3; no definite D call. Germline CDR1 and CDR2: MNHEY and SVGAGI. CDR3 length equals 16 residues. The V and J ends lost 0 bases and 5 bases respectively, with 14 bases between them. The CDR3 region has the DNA TGTGCCAGCAGTTACTCTGGTGGAGTTGAACGAAACACCATATATTTT. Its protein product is CASSYSGGVERNTIYF.

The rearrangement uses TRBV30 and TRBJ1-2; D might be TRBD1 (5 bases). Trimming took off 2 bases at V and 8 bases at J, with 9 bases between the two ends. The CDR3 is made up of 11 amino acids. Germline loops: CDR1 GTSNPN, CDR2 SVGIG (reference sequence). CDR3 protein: CAWSLGAGYTF. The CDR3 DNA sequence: TGTGCCTGGAGTCTCGGGGCCGGCTACACCTTC.